This paragraph reports one T cell receptor (beta chain). This entry comes from a study of blood T cell repertoires in COVID-19. The wider study: Collection of acute and convalescent COVID-19 samples took place in the United States, Italy and Spain.

Original methodology: Amplification from reference gene primers served as the basis for estimated nucleated cell counts. Assay used: immunoSEQ multiplex PCR; TCRdb lists only in-frame clones, some missing. V, J and clone size are taken as reported in that table, and D and trimming were inferred from the DNA itself. This repertoire shows over 300,000 clones, approximately 88% found once; its top ten account for over 0.9%. Participants were aged 18 to 89 years, lived in over 20 US areas, and enrolled virtually. Allocation to cohorts depended on clinical history reported by the participants. Trimming cost V 11 bases and J 6 bases; bases outside gene matches: 12. This CDR3 is 13 amino acids long. Germline values: CDR1 SNHLY, CDR2 FYNNEI.

The source of this sequence is a woman between 25 and 40 years old with acute COVID-19. Sequenced sample: PBMCs or T cells enriched from blood (not recorded which). The chain carries TRBV2 and TRBJ2-7; TRBD1 agrees at 8 bases. The CDR3 nucleotides read TGTGCCTTCCTGGACAGGGATAATGGCGAGCAGTACTTC. It translates to CAFLDRDNGEQYF. The full variable domain, in which reference TRBV2 and TRBJ2-7 provide the parts outside the CDR3, is EPEVTQTPSHQVTQMGQEVILRCVPISNHLYFYWYRQILGQKVEFLVSFYNNEISEKSEIFDDQFSVERPDGSNFTLKIRSTKLEDSAMYFCAFLDRDNGEQYFGPGTRLTVT.